The T cell receptor (beta chain) under discussion was sequenced for a study of blood T cell repertoires in COVID-19. For the study at large: T cells, B-cell-depleted T cells, or PBMCs supplied cDNA or gDNA.

The data were produced by immunoSEQ multiplex PCR, yet TCRdb's version contains in-frame clones alone and is incomplete. The data hold under 200,000 clones, with roughly 83% observed a single time. Across under 25 US areas, participants ranged in age from 18 to 89 years. Categorization into cohorts depended on clinical history that participants reported. Germline-derived CDR1 and CDR2 are MNHEY and SMNVEV (reference sequence). The CDR3 covers 15 residues. After removal of 4 bases from V and 4 bases from J, the junction contained 4 bases not matched to a gene. The TCR originated in a man aged 35-49 years with acute COVID-19. The chain has TRBV27 and TRBJ2-1, with 10 positions matching TRBD1. Sequenced: PBMCs or T cells enriched from blood (not recorded which). For the CDR3, the DNA is TGTGCCAGCAGTTCCGGGACAGGGGAATACAATGAGCAGTTCTTC. It yields the protein CASSSGTGEYNEQFF.